This T cell receptor beta chain was captured by sequencing in a study of radiotherapy plus CTLA-4 blockade in lung cancer. With respect to this clone: Its antigen remains unknown.

The table came from immunoSEQ multiplex PCR; TCRdb's copy has only in-frame clones and leaves some out. Here the sample spans 90,000 to 100,000 clones, approximately 75% being singletons. Study results and caveats: TCR clones originating in tumors grew in number in blood after radiotherapy plus ipilimumab.

The CDR3 contains 14 residues. Trimming shortened V by 0 bases and J by 5 bases, and 11 bases separated the two germline ends. Germline loops: CDR1 SGHRS, CDR2 YFSETQ. Here the sequenced sample was peripheral blood, taken from a patient treated with radiotherapy plus ipilimumab. The chain links TRBV5-1 to TRBJ1-2; D possibly corresponds to TRBD1 (5 bases). The TCR was taken from a human donor with non-small cell lung cancer who had a partial response to radiotherapy plus ipilimumab. Some clones in this sample may be carry-over from other donors' samples. The CDR3 loop is CASSLGGGMYGYTF. As DNA, the CDR3 is TGCGCCAGCAGCTTGGGGGGGGGAATGTATGGCTACACCTTC.